The sequence of this T cell receptor (beta chain) was determined in a study of cytomegalovirus exposure and HLA in healthy donors. With 5 bases removed from V and 2 bases from J, the gap between germline ends came to 8 bases. This CDR3 has 13 amino acids. Germline CDR1 and CDR2: MNHEY and SVGAGI. 60 Vbeta and 13 Jbeta primers were used in PCR. Some clones are missing from TCRdb's copy, which holds only in-frame ones; the method was immunoSEQ multiplex PCR. The data hold 180,000 or so clones, with over 65% observed a single time. What was sequenced was PBMCs. The TCR comes from a man younger than 30 in good health and CMV-seronegative. V and J are TRBV6-5 and TRBJ2-3; D call uncertain. CDR3 coding DNA: TGTGCCAGCAGTCCACACAACACAGATACGCAGTATTTT. Translation gives CASSPHNTDTQYF.